This T cell receptor beta chain was captured by sequencing in a study of cytomegalovirus exposure and HLA in healthy donors (dated by TCRdb to about 2017). Concerning the study at large: The roughly 650 repertoires of the first cohort and the 95 to 150 validation repertoires were produced on the same platform, according to a later analysis. The aim of the study was to test whether cataloging public T cell receptors could identify signatures of past pathogen exposure. A separate validation cohort of 100 to 150 different subjects was used in addition to the 666-subject first cohort. High-throughput TCR immunosequencing, statistical association of individual TCRs with disease status, and machine learning were combined to predict cytomegalovirus infection status. What the research found in general, with its limitations: It was suggested by the authors that the approach could potentially be generalized to other disease states and immunological phenotypes. The study gave a list of about 160 TCR beta chains associated with cytomegalovirus. In a later analysis, TCRs clustered in the first cohort were found to also tend to co-occur in the 110 or so validation repertoires, with approximately 94% of cluster scores above 0. In vitro tests confirmed that a few of the cytomegalovirus-associated TCR beta chains recognize cytomegalovirus antigens. The validation cohort had no HLA typing available for a later analysis, so co-occurrence within that cohort was assessed over all 130 or so repertoires. While some public TCRs were present in many individuals, most TCR sequences turned up only very rarely across donors. In both the original and validation cohorts, the classifier was reported to diagnose cytomegalovirus status with high specificity and sensitivity.

The method behind the library was the immunoSEQ multiplex PCR assay. From the authors' description of their analysis: A statistical classification framework was developed to diagnose cytomegalovirus status using the catalog of TCR beta chain sequences. TCRdb re-hosts the immuneACCESS table, in-frame sequences only. Its copies lack some clones; in the studies checked, an unresolved V gene accounts for under half of them, and the cause for the rest is not known. That table furnishes V, J and clone size, whereas the DNA furnished D and trimming. The sample yields 150,000 to 200,000 clones; approximately 90% were counted once. The ten largest account for more than 1.2% of the sample. As to this clone: Its target antigen remains unknown. Per-base qualities were not stored, and no clone one base away is much larger.

Taken from the germline V gene, the CDR1 and CDR2 loops are SGHVS and FQNEAQ. The junction shows trimming of 5 bases on V and 6 bases on J, and the gene matches do not reach 6 bases of it. The CDR3 goes from the cysteine to the phenylalanine over 13 residues. CDR3 DNA is the only sequence kept; it has 39 bases, read in frame from the first base. Donors formed part of the validation cohort, which comprised about 130 subjects and was distinct from the first cohort of several hundred subjects. Sequencing used PBMCs. The receptor chain draws on TRBV7-8 and TRBJ2-7; 8 junctional bases match TRBD2. The source is a young woman in good health and CMV-seronegative. The nucleotide sequence reads as follows: TGTGCCAGCAGCCTCCCCGGGGGGGTCGAGCAGTACTTC. This gives the protein CASSLPGGVEQYF.